This TCR beta chain was observed in a study of T cells in Graves' hyperthyroidism and ophthalmopathy. The sample holds many counts of this clonotype. Its specificity is unknown. Germline CDR1 and CDR2: DFQATT and SNEGSKA (reference sequence). CDR3 size: 14 residues. V lost 6 bases and J 1 base, leaving 15 bases between the germline ends. Orbital computed tomography, thyroid ultrasound, serum thyroxine and TRAb, and clinical symptoms together informed the diagnoses. Study results and limitations: Ophthalmopathy, as predicted by the model, came a median about seven months after the prediction.

TCR beta CDR3 regions were amplified from RNA transcripts. Using the HTBI primer set, a first-round RT-PCR was run on the TCR CDR3. TCRdb reprocessed the multiplex PCR reads via MiXCR and lists one record per CDR3 protein. Here the sample spans roughly 350,000 distinct CDR3 sequences, roughly 15% being singletons. This receptor was obtained from a woman in her 30s with Graves' ophthalmopathy. Sequences were obtained from blood. This chain joins TRBV20-1 and TRBJ2-5; the D gene could be TRBD1 or TRBD2 (6 bases each). This CDR3 reads CSATGGRAQETQYF. Here the CDR3 DNA reads TGCAGTGCAACCGGGGGCCGAGCCCAAGAGACCCAGTACTTC.